These T cell receptor beta chains were read from a single sample in a study of shared clonotypes between healthy human individuals. Libraries were prepared by immunoSEQ multiplex PCR; TCRdb keeps only in-frame clonotypes and omits some of them. This sample carries some 2 million clones, approximately 94% of them seen once, and the ten largest clones take around 1%. Sequenced sample: naive CD8+ T cells sorted from blood. The receptors were sampled from a man aged 18 to 29 in good health. CDR3s include the opening cysteine and the closing phenylalanine or tryptophan.

V gene	J gene	CDR3 protein
TRBV27	TRBJ1-2	CASSGWTPGRIFNYGYTF
TRBV19	TRBJ1-5	CASSPTGVGQPQHF
TRBV5-3	TRBJ1-5	CARSPVQPQHF
TRBV10-3	TRBJ1-1	CAISDVVVGEGSTEAFF
TRBV27	TRBJ1-2	CASSTRTGDYGYTF
TRBV7-2	TRBJ1-1	CASSLGAMNTEAFF
TRBV27	TRBJ2-7	CASSHGTASYEQYF
TRBV7-9	TRBJ2-6	CASSPPVSSGANVLTF
TRBV29-1	TRBJ1-2	CSVAGTPPYGYTF
TRBV5-1	TRBJ2-7	CASSWTSGDYEQYF
TRBV15	TRBJ2-5	CATSSGGGETQYF
TRBV9	TRBJ1-1	CASSGTPNTEAFF
TRBV7-9	TRBJ2-3	CASSFRATGTGTDTQYF
TRBV2	TRBJ2-5	CASSEVGEETQYF
TRBV10-1	TRBJ2-1	CASSDDVGFTYNEQFF
TRBV5-1	TRBJ2-2	CASSAPTGNTGELFF
TRBV5-6	TRBJ2-3	CASSLLRDNTDTQYF
TRBV30	TRBJ1-1	CAWGKTGAATEAFF
TRBV6-5	TRBJ2-7	CASRLTIPSYEQYF
TRBV28	TRBJ1-5	CASSLPGQGANQPQHF
TRBV6-1	TRBJ1-4	CASSERDTGTGEKLFF
TRBV6-5	TRBJ1-2	CASSYGTGEGYTF
TRBV13	TRBJ1-1	CASSGHGAPATEAFF
TRBV6-1	TRBJ2-7	CASSVRTSGGLSYEQYF
TRBV2	TRBJ1-5	CASRLTGFGQPQHF
TRBV15	TRBJ1-1	CATSSLSELNTEAFF
TRBV28	TRBJ2-5	CASSLRGAETQYF
TRBV4-1	TRBJ2-7	CASSQGEARDSRSYEQYF
TRBV21-1	TRBJ2-7	CASSNGQGRCSYEQYF
TRBV25-1	TRBJ2-5	CGTGLGEYQETQYF
TRBV5-6	TRBJ2-2	CASRGGVDTGELFF